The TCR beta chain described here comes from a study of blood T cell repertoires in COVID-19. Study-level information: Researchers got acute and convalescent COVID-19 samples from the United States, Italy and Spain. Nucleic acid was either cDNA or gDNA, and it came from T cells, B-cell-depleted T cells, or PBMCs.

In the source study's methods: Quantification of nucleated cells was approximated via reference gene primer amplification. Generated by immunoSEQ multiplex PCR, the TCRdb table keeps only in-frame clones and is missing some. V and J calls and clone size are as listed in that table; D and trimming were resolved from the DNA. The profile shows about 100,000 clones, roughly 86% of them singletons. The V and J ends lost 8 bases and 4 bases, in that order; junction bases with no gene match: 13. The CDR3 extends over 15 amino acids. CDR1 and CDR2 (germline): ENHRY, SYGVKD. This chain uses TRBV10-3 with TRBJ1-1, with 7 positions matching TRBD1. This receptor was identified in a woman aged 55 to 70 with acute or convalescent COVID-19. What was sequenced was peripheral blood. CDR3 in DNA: TGTGCCATCCGAGGGATGACAGGGAAGGGCACTGAAGCTTTCTTT. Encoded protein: CAIRGMTGKGTEAFF.